These T cell receptor beta chains were read from a single sample in a study of blood T cell repertoires in COVID-19. This table comes from immunoSEQ multiplex PCR, and its TCRdb copy is limited to in-frame clones, with some not included. The repertoire holds some 100,000 clones, with approximately 93% as singletons. Sequencing input: peripheral blood. These receptors came from a man between 60 and 75 years old with acute or convalescent COVID-19. The CDR3 runs from the conserved cysteine through the conserved F or W. A D gene is named only where the DNA matches it firmly. Some rows mark clone size as missing; the rest say once, few, many or name a class of expanded clone.

j_call v_call d_call clone_size cdr3_aa cdr3_nt
TRBJ2-2 TRBV9 TRBD2 . CASSVGSSGRVGELFF TGTGCCAGCAGCGTAGGATCTAGCGGGAGGGTTGGGGAGCTGTTTTTT
TRBJ1-1 TRBV10-1 . . CASSLLFVAPEAFF TGCGCCAGCAGTCTCCTTTTTGTGGCTCCTGAAGCTTTCTTT
TRBJ1-2 TRBV28 TRBD1 . CASSLTGVPYGYTF TGTGCCAGCAGTTTGACAGGGGTTCCCTATGGCTACACCTTC
TRBJ1-1 TRBV15 . few CATSRDRGGSRKNTEAFF TGTGCCACCAGCAGAGATCGGGGGGGGTCCCGTAAGAACACTGAAGCTTTCTTT
TRBJ2-5 TRBV28 . . CASSPQGVVNQETQYF TGTGCCAGCAGTCCACAGGGTGTCGTAAACCAAGAGACCCAGTACTTC
TRBJ2-1 TRBV27 TRBD2 . CASTTGSGVPYNEQFF TGTGCCAGCACCACCGGTAGCGGGGTGCCCTACAATGAGCAGTTCTTC
TRBJ1-1 TRBV7-8 . . CASRLDQGMGTEAFF TGTGCCAGCCGCTTAGATCAGGGGATGGGCACTGAAGCTTTCTTT
TRBJ1-2 TRBV3-1/TRBV3-2 TRBD1 . CASSPVGQGAILYGYTF TGTGCCAGCAGCCCGGTAGGTCAGGGGGCAATTCTCTATGGCTACACCTTC
TRBJ2-5 TRBV19 . . CASRITGIGETQYF TGTGCCAGTAGAATAACAGGGATCGGAGAGACCCAGTACTTC
TRBJ1-3 TRBV5-1 TRBD1 . CASSLEGQGVYSGNTIYF TGCGCCAGCAGCTTGGAGGGACAGGGGGTTTACTCTGGAAACACCATATATTTT
TRBJ1-6 TRBV10-2 TRBD1 . CASSLYTGTGGAESPLHF TGCGCCAGCAGCCTTTATACCGGGACAGGGGGCGCCGAATCACCCCTCCACTTT
TRBJ1-2 TRBV5-8 . . CASSLVGQGRRYGYTF TGTGCCAGCAGCTTGGTTGGGCAGGGGCGCCGGTATGGCTACACCTTC
TRBJ1-5 TRBV19 . . CASSIKTGNQPQHF TGTGCCAGTAGTATTAAAACAGGCAATCAGCCCCAGCATTTT
TRBJ1-2 TRBV15 . once CATSREERGGSVSDRNGYTF TGTGCCACCAGCAGAGAAGAAAGGGGCGGAAGCGTGTCTGACCGCAATGGCTACACCTTC
TRBJ1-2 TRBV10-3 TRBD1 . CAISDVTGGTYGYTF TGTGCCATCAGTGATGTGACAGGGGGCACCTATGGCTACACCTTC
TRBJ2-1 TRBV6-1 TRBD2 . CASSEERDLEQFF TGTGCCAGCAGTGAAGAGCGGGATTTAGAGCAGTTCTTC
TRBJ1-2 TRBV6-5 . once CASSSYPGNYGYTF TGTGCCAGCAGTTCTTATCCCGGGAACTATGGCTACACCTTC
TRBJ2-1 TRBV6-5 TRBD2 . CASSILAGGHNEQFF TGTGCCAGCAGTATACTAGCGGGGGGGCACAATGAGCAGTTCTTC
TRBJ1-5 TRBV28 . . CASSLPNSRNQPQHF TGTGCCAGCAGTTTACCTAATAGCCGCAATCAGCCCCAGCATTTT
TRBJ2-1 TRBV10-3 TRBD1 . CAIRGDSGNEQFF TGTGCCATCAGGGGGGACAGCGGCAATGAGCAGTTCTTC
TRBJ1-2 TRBV15 TRBD1 . CATGTGDYGYTF TGTGCCACCGGGACAGGGGACTATGGCTACACCTTC
TRBJ2-2 TRBV6-5 TRBD1 . CASRRDRNTGELFF TGTGCCAGCAGACGGGACAGGAACACCGGGGAGCTGTTTTTT
TRBJ2-7 TRBV7-3 TRBD2 . CASSYGTSYEQYF TGTGCCAGCAGTTATGGGACTAGCTACGAGCAGTACTTC